This entry lists 14 T cell receptor beta chains sequenced from one sample in a study of long-term antiretroviral therapy in people with HIV. Version v3.0 of the immunoSEQ assay was performed at survey level. Using immunoSEQ multiplex PCR, the repertoire was profiled, and TCRdb retains in-frame clones only, with some absent. The table lists some 28,000 clones, roughly 84% of them singletons, with just under 8.5% in the top ten. Sequenced here: unsorted PBMCs, sampled 3 years after starting antiretroviral therapy. Every receptor here comes from a middle-aged man with HIV.

This chain connects TRBV11-2 to TRBJ2-4; D ambiguous. CDR1 SGHAT and CDR2 FQNNGV come from the germline V gene. Trimming took 2 bases from V and 6 from J, leaving 8 bases between them. The CDR3 loop spans 13 amino acids. CDR3 protein: CASSLPPSNIQYF. The CDR3 coding sequence is TGTGCCAGCAGCTTACCTCCCTCAAACATTCAGTACTTC. Variable domain in full (rest from reference TRBV11-2 and TRBJ2-4): EAGVAQSPRYKIIEKRQSVAFWCNPISGHATLYWYQQILGQGPKLLIQFQNNGVVDDSQLPKDRFSAERLKGVDSTLKIQPAKLEDSAVYLCASSLPPSNIQYFGAGTRLSVL.

This chain joins TRBV7-8 and TRBJ1-3; TRBD1 matches 7 bases. Germline CDR1 is SGHVS and CDR2 is FQNEAQ. V dropped 5 bases and J dropped 2; count of bases not matched to a gene: 3. This CDR3 is built from 14 residues. CDR3 coding DNA: TGTGCCAGCAGCCCTGACAGGGCTGGAAACACCATATATTTT. Its protein product is CASSPDRAGNTIYF.

V is TRBV6-5 and J is TRBJ2-1; 8 bases align to TRBD2. The germline CDR1 and CDR2 sequences are MNHEY and SVGAGI. J lost 4 bases, V lost 2 bases, and 1 base had no gene match. The CDR3 covers 14 residues. CDR3 residues: CASSYGTSYNEQFF. CDR3 sequence (DNA): TGTGCCAGCAGTTACGGGACTAGTTACAATGAGCAGTTCTTC.

The chain employs TRBV7-8 and TRBJ2-2; 8 bases line up with TRBD2. J gave up 3 bases and V 4 bases, and 10 bases lay outside the gene matches. Germline CDR1 is SGHVS and CDR2 is FQNEAQ. The CDR3 has 17 amino acids. The CDR3 reads CASSSPGRGFDTGELFF. The CDR3, as DNA: TGTGCCAGCAGCTCACCCGGGAGGGGGTTCGACACCGGGGAGCTGTTTTTT.

This chain links TRBV10-2 with TRBJ1-1; D call uncertain. V was clipped by 2 bases and J by 1 base, with 5 bases between them. Germline V lookup: CDR1 WSHSY, CDR2 SAAADI. This CDR3 comprises 13 residues. The CDR3 here is CASSERQNTEAFF. The CDR3, as DNA: TGCGCCAGCAGTGAGAGGCAGAACACTGAAGCTTTCTTT.

The chain carries TRBV25-1 and TRBJ1-6; the D is unclear. This CDR3 is 15 amino acids long. Between the trimmed V and J ends, which lost 0 bases and 9 bases, there was a span of 12 bases. Germline V gene data show CDR1 as MGHDK and CDR2 as SYGVNS. CDR3 residues: CASSEYDGVSSPLHF. The CDR3 DNA sequence: TGTGCCAGCAGTGAATACGATGGGGTCAGTTCACCCCTCCACTTT.

CDR3 DNA sequence: TGCAGCGCCGGGACAGGAAGGACCAATGAGCAGTTCTTC. Translation gives CSAGTGRTNEQFF. The chain joins TRBV29-1 to TRBJ2-1; 8 bases are shared with TRBD1. Germline CDR1 and CDR2: SQVTM and ANQGSEA. This CDR3 comprises 13 residues. V shed 7 bases, J shed 6 bases, and the junction held 8 bases outside the gene matches.

The V and J genes are TRBV21-1 and TRBJ2-7; TRBD2, the D gene given by the table, was not confirmed from the DNA. TRBV21-1 is deemed a pseudogene. This CDR3 region has 14 residues. CDR3 amino acids: CASSKIPDTGEQYF. For the CDR3, the DNA is TGTGCCAGCAGCAAAATCCCAGATACGGGCGAGCAGTACTTC.

The chain couples TRBV11-3 to TRBJ1-1; D is undetermined. V was shortened by 2 bases and J by 4 bases, with 8 bases between the two germline ends. Germline V gene sequence: CDR1 SGHNT, CDR2 YENEEA. CDR3 size: 13 residues. In nucleotides, the CDR3 is TGTGCCAGCAGCTTACTAGTGGGCACTGAAGCTTTCTTT. It encodes CASSLLVGTEAFF.

This rearrangement joins TRBV30 to TRBJ2-2, with TRBD1 matching over 7 bases. V shed 5 bases and J 2 bases; nucleotides not matched to a gene: 2. The CDR3 runs 13 residues. Germline V lookup: CDR1 GTSNPN, CDR2 SVGIG (reference sequence). As DNA, the CDR3 is TGTGCCTGGGACAGGGATAACACCGGGGAGCTGTTTTTT. Translated: CAWDRDNTGELFF.

This sequence joins TRBV9 and TRBJ2-5; TRBD2 might be the D (6 bases). Germline CDR1 reads SGDLS; CDR2 reads YYNGEE. CDR3 size: 15 residues. The ends were cut back, 4 bases at V and 1 base at J, with 14 bases in the middle. The DNA for the CDR3 is TGTGCCAGCAGCCCTAGGGAACTAGCCCAAGAGACCCAGTACTTC. This codes for CASSPRELAQETQYF.

DNA for the CDR3: TGTGCCAGCAGTTACTCATGGGGGGCCGGGTCACCCCTCCACTTT. The encoded protein is CASSYSWGAGSPLHF. The chain uses TRBV6-6 and TRBJ1-6; tentatively, D is TRBD1 (6 bases). The V end lost 0 bases, the J end lost 10 bases, and 13 bases lay between the germline ends. The CDR3 has 15 residues. Germline V gives CDR1 MNHNY, CDR2 SVGAGI (reference sequence).

V is TRBV4-2 and J is TRBJ1-4; D remains ambiguous. Germline CDR1 reads LGHNA; CDR2 reads YNFKEQ. Trimming removed 1 base from V and 0 bases from J, with 9 bases in between. This CDR3 region has 16 residues. CDR3 sequence reads: CASSQGIDATNEKLFF. The CDR3 coding sequence is TGTGCCAGCAGCCAAGGTATAGACGCAACTAATGAAAAACTGTTTTTT.

V usage is TRBV10-3 and J usage is TRBJ2-7; 12 bases map to TRBD1. Germline V CDR1 and CDR2: ENHRY, SYGVKD. V gave up 5 bases and J gave up 3 bases; unmatched junction bases: 8. The CDR3 extends over 16 amino acids. The CDR3 DNA reads as TGTGCCATCAGTCAAGGGACAGGGGGCGCGGACTACGAGCAGTACTTC. Protein: CAISQGTGGADYEQYF.